This TCR beta chain was sequenced in a study of OX40 agonist ivuxolimab in advanced cancers. Study as a whole: Patients in dose escalation had liver, melanoma, kidney or head and neck cancers. Treatment received earlier with anti-PD-1, anti-PD-L1 or anti-CTLA-4 agents was allowed, and approximately 44% had some.

The germline V gene encodes CDR1 SNHLY and CDR2 FYNNEI. The V and J ends lost 4 bases and 0 bases respectively, with 10 bases between them. CDR3 length: 15 residues. Repertoires were generated with immunoSEQ multiplex PCR, while TCRdb's copy carries only in-frame clones and drops some. The table lists about 47,000 clones, more than 70% of them singletons, with 7.8% in the top ten. The rearrangement links TRBV2 to TRBJ1-3; possible D gene TRBD1, 6 bases. This material consisted of CD4+ or CD8+ T cells sorted from blood, taken in a trial of the OX40 agonist ivuxolimab. This TCR came from an adult with an advanced solid tumor such as melanoma, head and neck, liver or kidney cancer. Here the CDR3 DNA reads TGTGCCAGCAGTGGGGCCAGGGGCTCTGGAAACACCATATATTTT. Translation gives CASSGARGSGNTIYF.